Described below is a single TCR beta chain sequence and its context. Treatment noted: randomized to nivolumab then ipilimumab (arm A) or the reverse (arm B). None of the patients previously received DNA-damaging chemotherapy. Sorted cells were live CD3+CD8+, lacking CD19 and CD56, from PBMCs. This entry comes from a study of sequential checkpoint blockade in melanoma. On the study more broadly: First-line arms were nivolumab then ipilimumab, or the reverse, randomized 1:1. After both sequences, patients received maintenance nivolumab.

Profiled with immunoSEQ multiplex PCR; TCRdb holds only in-frame clones, not every one. The table includes tens of thousands of clones, under 85% detected once. From germline, CDR1 is GTSNPN and CDR2 SVGIG (reference sequence). V trimming: 4 bases; J trimming: 6 bases; junction bases outside the gene matches: 8. The CDR3 runs 13 residues. The clonotype originates from a human donor with melanoma. The rearrangement joins TRBV30 to TRBJ2-7; 8 nucleotides line up with TRBD1. Sequenced material: CD8+ T cells sorted from blood (inferred from file names), taken from a patient given nivolumab and ipilimumab in sequence. This CDR3 reads CAWTTDRAGEQYF. The CDR3 nucleotides are TGTGCCTGGACCACGGACAGGGCCGGCGAGCAGTACTTC.